Presented here are 32 T cell receptor beta chains from one specimen sequenced in a study of blood T cell repertoires in COVID-19. The assay was immunoSEQ multiplex PCR, and TCRdb's table has in-frame clones only and misses some. The data hold 150,000 or so clones, with 87% observed a single time. Sequencing used PBMCs or T cells enriched from blood (not recorded which). These receptor sequences come from a woman aged 45 to 65 who had recovered from COVID-19.

This clone was observed once. The rearrangement links TRBV28 to TRBJ2-1; the match to TRBD2 covers 11 bases. CDR1 MDHEN and CDR2 SYDVKM come from the germline V gene. This CDR3 is 14 amino acids long. V lost 6 bases and J lost 9; bases outside the gene matches: 7. The CDR3 DNA follows: TGTGCCAGCAGCTTAGCGGGAGGGCCGGGTGAGCAGTTCTTC. It translates to CASSLAGGPGEQFF. Drawing the rest from reference TRBV28 and TRBJ2-1, the complete variable domain is DVKVTQSSRYLVKRTGEKVFLECVQDMDHENMFWYRQDPGLGLRLIYFSYDVKMKEKGDIPEGYSVSREKKERFSLILESASTNQTSMYLCASSLAGGPGEQFFGPGTRLTVL.

The genes are TRBV11-2 and TRBJ2-7; D might be TRBD1 (5 bases). Germline V gene sequence: CDR1 SGHAT, CDR2 FQNNGV. V lost 5 bases and J lost 1, with 12 bases in between. This CDR3 has 14 amino acids. The CDR3: CASSLTGTSYEQYF. CDR3 nucleotide sequence: TGTGCCAGCAGCCTTACAGGAACTTCCTACGAGCAGTACTTC.

This chain links TRBV19 with TRBJ1-1; TRBD1 agrees at 9 bases. The CDR3 sequence is 16 residues long. V shed 2 bases and J 5 bases; nucleotides not matched to a gene: 9. CDR1 LNHDA and CDR2 SQIVND come from the germline V gene (reference sequence). The CDR3 loop reads CASSILRGQGRTEAFF. CDR3 nucleotide sequence: TGTGCCAGTAGTATACTTAGGGGACAGGGAAGGACTGAAGCTTTCTTT.

V is TRBV30 and J is TRBJ2-2; the match to TRBD2 covers 10 bases. This CDR3 contains 14 residues. With V trimmed by 4 bases and J by 6 bases, 5 bases remained unmatched. Germline CDR1 and CDR2: GTSNPN and SVGIG (reference sequence). This CDR3 is CAWNLAGDAGELFF. For the CDR3, the DNA is TGTGCCTGGAATCTAGCGGGAGATGCCGGGGAGCTGTTTTTT.

The chain is built from TRBV5-1 and TRBJ2-7, with 11 bases lining up with TRBD2. V lost 0 bases to trimming and J lost 3 bases; unmatched junction nucleotides: 5. In germline, CDR1 is SGHRS, CDR2 YFSETQ. The CDR3 consists of 16 residues. CDR3 amino acids: CASSLAGTSGYYEQYF. Written as DNA, the CDR3 is TGCGCCAGCAGCTTGGCCGGGACTAGCGGATACTACGAGCAGTACTTC. Together with reference TRBV5-1 and TRBJ2-7, the CDR3 gives the full variable domain: KAGVTQTPRYLIKTRGQQVTLSCSPISGHRSVSWYQQTPGQGLQFLFEYFSETQRNKGNFPGRFSGRQFSNSRSEMNVSTLELGDSALYLCASSLAGTSGYYEQYFGPGTRLTVT.

V is TRBV7-2 and J is TRBJ1-5, with unresolved D. From germline, CDR1 is SGHTA and CDR2 FQGNSA. V dropped 5 bases and J dropped 4 bases, with 9 bases sitting between them. The CDR3 length is 13 residues. The chain's CDR3 is CASSPTPNQPQHF. CDR3 in DNA: TGTGCCAGCAGCCCTACCCCAAATCAGCCCCAGCATTTT.

This clone was seen once. The gene calls are TRBV2 and TRBJ1-1; the D gene is possibly TRBD1 (6 bases). CDR1 is SNHLY and CDR2 is FYNNEI in the germline V gene. The ends were cut back, 5 bases at V and 0 bases at J, with 13 bases in the middle. This CDR3 is built from 15 residues. CDR3 DNA: TGTGCCAGCAGTAGGGGACAAACTCTGAACACTGAAGCTTTCTTT. Encoded protein: CASSRGQTLNTEAFF.

The rearrangement uses TRBV7-2 and TRBJ1-4; D unclear. Germline V gives CDR1 SGHTA, CDR2 FQGNSA. The CDR3 length is 18 residues. Trimming removed 2 bases at V and 3 bases at J, with 19 bases between. The CDR3 sequence: CASSLRQARTLSNEKLFF. The CDR3 nucleotides are TGTGCCAGCAGCTTACGACAAGCGCGGACTCTTTCTAATGAAAAACTGTTTTTT.

In this sample, this clone turned up a few times. The chain couples TRBV10-2 to TRBJ2-7, with 8 bases matching TRBD2. V shed 3 bases and J 3 bases; nucleotides not matched to a gene: 7. CDR1 WSHSY and CDR2 SAAADI come from the germline V gene. This CDR3 has 15 amino acids. DNA for the CDR3: TGCGCCAGCAGTGACACTAGCGGAGGCCACTACGAGCAGTACTTC. It is translated as CASSDTSGGHYEQYF.

V gene TRBV4-3 combines with J gene TRBJ1-2; 9 positions match TRBD1. J was trimmed by 2 bases and V by 2 bases; bases with no gene match: 0. The CDR3 is made up of 14 amino acids. Germline CDR1 is LGHNA and CDR2 is YSLEER. The CDR3 reads CASSQTGGNYGYTF. In nucleotides, the CDR3 is TGCGCCAGCAGCCAAACAGGGGGCAACTATGGCTACACCTTC.

Points on this clone: Germline is not matched at one junction end, which may reflect a read error. The chain combines TRBV7-7 with TRBJ2-1; TRBD2 matches 12 bases. Germline V gene lookup returns CDR1 SSHAT and CDR2 FNYEAQ (reference sequence). The CDR3 totals 15 residues. CDR3 sequence (DNA): TGTGCTAGCAGCTTAGGACTAGCGGGACGGGATGAGCAGTTCTTC. This translates into CASSLGLAGRDEQFF. The full variable domain, with the rest looked up from reference TRBV7-7 and TRBJ2-1, is GAGVSQSPRYKVTKRGQDVTLRCDPISSHATLYWYQQALGQGPEFLTYFNYEAQPDKSGLPSDRFSAERPEGSISTLTIQRTEQRDSAMYRCASSLGLAGRDEQFFGPGTRLTVL.

The rearrangement joins TRBV5-6 to TRBJ1-2, with 9 bases lining up with TRBD1. The V and J ends lost 1 base and 7 bases, in that order; junction bases with no gene match: 11. Germline V gene sequence: CDR1 SGHDT, CDR2 YYEEEE. CDR3 size: 16 residues. Written as DNA, the CDR3 is TGTGCCAGCAGCTTGAGCCCACAGGGGGCTTCGGTTGGCTACACCTTC. This translates into CASSLSPQGASVGYTF.

The chain links TRBV11-2 to TRBJ1-1; D perhaps matches TRBD1 (5 bases). V was pared by 5 bases and J by 4 bases, with 17 bases between. CDR3 length equals 15 residues. The germline V gene has CDR1 SGHAT and CDR2 FQNNGV. CDR3 in DNA: TGTGCCAGCAGCCGTGGGGCGGTTTTAGGCACTGAAGCTTTCTTT. It encodes CASSRGAVLGTEAFF.

CDR3 bases: TGCAGTGCTAGTGGGGGGACTAGCGGGAACTACGAGCAGTACTTC. This codes for CSASGGTSGNYEQYF. The V gene is TRBV20-1, the J gene TRBJ2-7, with TRBD2 matching over 13 bases. The CDR3 consists of 15 residues. The V and J ends lost 3 bases and 3 bases, in that order; junction bases with no gene match: 5. Germline V CDR1 and CDR2: DFQATT, SNEGSKA (reference sequence).

The CDR3 DNA reads TGTGCCAGCAGCTTGGCCACTAGCCTGAACACTGAAGCTTTCTTT. Translated, it gives CASSLATSLNTEAFF. This chain uses TRBV5-4 with TRBJ1-1; D call uncertain. The germline gives CDR1 SGHNT, CDR2 YYREEE (reference sequence). The CDR3 runs 15 residues. Trimming took 0 bases from V and 0 from J, leaving 9 bases between them.

V is TRBV10-3 and J is TRBJ2-3, with D possibly TRBD2 on 6 matching bases. This CDR3 contains 17 residues. The V gene lost 5 bases and the J gene lost 1 base, with 19 bases spanning the gap. CDR1 is ENHRY, CDR2 SYGVKD, per germline. The CDR3 sequence: CAISKDYPGRGTDTQYF. The CDR3 bases are TGTGCCATCAGTAAGGACTACCCGGGAAGGGGCACAGATACGCAGTATTTT.

V is TRBV6-5 and J is TRBJ1-3; D remains ambiguous. This CDR3 is 15 amino acids long. Trimming stripped 7 bases from V and 1 base from J, with 14 bases between. The germline gives CDR1 MNHEY, CDR2 SVGAGI. CDR3 bases: TGTGCCAGCACCCCACGCTACAGATCTGGAAACACCATATATTTT. Protein product: CASTPRYRSGNTIYF.

The gene calls are TRBV5-1 and TRBJ2-1; 11 bases are a match to TRBD2. With 4 bases clipped from V and 5 bases from J, the junction kept 5 bases outside the gene matches. In germline, CDR1 is SGHRS, CDR2 YFSETQ. The CDR3 has 15 amino acids. The CDR3 DNA sequence: TGCGCCAGCAGCCTAGCGGGAGGCCGAAACAATGAGCAGTTCTTC. Translated, it gives CASSLAGGRNNEQFF. Together with reference TRBV5-1 and TRBJ2-1, the CDR3 gives the full variable domain: KAGVTQTPRYLIKTRGQQVTLSCSPISGHRSVSWYQQTPGQGLQFLFEYFSETQRNKGNFPGRFSGRQFSNSRSEMNVSTLELGDSALYLCASSLAGGRNNEQFFGPGTRLTVL.

The rearrangement links TRBV2 to TRBJ1-4; unclear D gene. The ends were cut back, 0 bases at V and 1 base at J, with 15 bases in the middle. This CDR3 has 18 residues. Germline-derived CDR1 and CDR2 are SNHLY and FYNNEI. The CDR3 sequence is CASSEAKRSSGTNEKLFF. CDR3 sequence (DNA): TGTGCCAGCAGTGAAGCGAAAAGGTCATCGGGAACTAATGAAAAACTGTTTTTT.

J is TRBJ1-2 and V is TRBV7-2, with unresolved D. The germline CDR1 and CDR2 sequences are SGHTA and FQGNSA. Trimming shortened V by 2 bases and J by 7 bases, and 11 bases separated the two germline ends. The CDR3 loop spans 13 amino acids. The CDR3 DNA sequence: TGTGCCAGCAGCTTAAACTGGGCGAGTGGCTACACCTTC. The encoded protein is CASSLNWASGYTF. Full variable domain (remainder filled in from reference TRBV7-2 and TRBJ1-2): GAGVSQSPSNKVTEKGKDVELRCDPISGHTALYWYRQSLGQGLEFLIYFQGNSAPDKSGLPSDRFSAERTGGSVSTLTIQRTQQEDSAVYLCASSLNWASGYTFGSGTRLTVV.

This clone was observed a single time. The V and J genes are TRBV5-8 and TRBJ2-1, with 10 bases that match TRBD2. Germline V gene lookup returns CDR1 SGHTS and CDR2 YDEGEE. The length of the CDR3 is 18 residues. V gave up 4 bases and J gave up 4 bases; unmatched junction bases: 14. CDR3 sequence: CASSRSHIAGGPYNEQFF. For the CDR3, the DNA is TGTGCCAGCAGCCGCTCACATATAGCGGGAGGCCCATACAATGAGCAGTTCTTC. The full variable domain, rest sourced from reference TRBV5-8 and TRBJ2-1, is EAGVTQSPTHLIKTRGQQATLRCSPISGHTSVYWYQQALGLGLQFLLWYDEGEERNRGNFPPRFSGRQFPNYSSELNVNALELEDSALYLCASSRSHIAGGPYNEQFFGPGTRLTVL.

The V gene is TRBV13, the J gene TRBJ2-5; 9 positions agree with TRBD1. V gave up 5 bases and J gave up 4 bases; unmatched junction bases: 8. CDR1 and CDR2 from the germline V gene are PRHDT and FYEKMQ (reference sequence). The CDR3 has 15 amino acids. Written as DNA, the CDR3 is TGTGCCAGCAGCACACCGGGACAGGGATTAGAGACCCAGTACTTC. Amino acids: CASSTPGQGLETQYF.

The J gene is TRBJ2-1, the V gene TRBV24-1; TRBD1 matches 12 bases. This CDR3 is 15 amino acids long. Trimming at V came to 2 bases and at J to 8 bases, leaving 3 bases not matched to a gene. Germline CDR1 and CDR2: KGHDR and SFDVKD. The CDR3 DNA reads TGTGCCACCAGTGATTCGGGACAGGGGGCCGATGAGCAGTTCTTC. This codes for CATSDSGQGADEQFF.

The chain uses TRBV28 and TRBJ2-5, with unresolved D. Germline V gene lookup returns CDR1 MDHEN and CDR2 SYDVKM. The CDR3 loop spans 12 amino acids. V shed 5 bases and J shed 5 bases, with 9 bases lying between them. The CDR3 DNA reads TGTGCCAGCAGTGCTCCTCGGGAGACCCAGTACTTC. Its protein product is CASSAPRETQYF.

This sequence joins TRBV2 and TRBJ2-7; a weak D match, TRBD1 (7 bases). The CDR3 contains 18 residues. CDR1 is SNHLY, CDR2 FYNNEI, per germline. The V gene lost 5 bases and the J gene lost 5 bases, with 28 bases spanning the gap. The DNA of the CDR3 is TGTGCCAGCAGTAGGGTTCGGGGGACAGCGAAAAATAACCACGAGCAGTACTTC. Its translation: CASSRVRGTAKNNHEQYF.

DNA for the CDR3: TGTGCCAGCAGACCGAACTACCTCACAGATACGCAGTATTTT. Protein: CASRPNYLTDTQYF. V is TRBV9 and J is TRBJ2-3; D is undetermined. Germline values: CDR1 SGDLS, CDR2 YYNGEE. This CDR3 region has 14 residues. The V and J ends lost 5 bases and 2 bases respectively, with 12 bases between them.

The CDR3 loop reads CASSPSGRRWGRGKNEQFF. The CDR3 DNA sequence: TGTGCCAGTAGTCCATCCGGGAGGCGATGGGGGAGAGGGAAAAATGAGCAGTTCTTC. The chain recombines TRBV19 with TRBJ2-1, with TRBD2 matching 7 bases. The CDR3 loop spans 19 amino acids. The germline V gene encodes CDR1 LNHDA and CDR2 SQIVND (reference sequence). The V gene end was trimmed by 5 bases and the J gene end by 7 bases; junction bases not matched to a gene: 23.

In its sample, this clone was seen once. The V call is TRBV30, the J call TRBJ2-5; 9 bases match TRBD2. The CDR3 is 15 amino acids. The V gene's germline CDR1 is GTSNPN and CDR2 SVGIG (reference sequence). The trim removed 0 bases at V and 5 bases at J, leaving 7 bases unmatched. The CDR3 DNA sequence: TGTGCCTGGAGTGTAGGCGGGAGGGCATGGGAGACCCAGTACTTC. Protein: CAWSVGGRAWETQYF.

The chain uses TRBV6-5 and TRBJ1-6; D is possibly TRBD1 (5 bases). V was shortened by 4 bases and J by 8 bases, with 15 bases between the two germline ends. Germline CDR1 is MNHEY and CDR2 is SVGAGI. There are 15 residues in the CDR3. As DNA, the CDR3 is TGTGCCAGCAGTTCGACAGTTTGGGATCATTCACCCCTCCACTTT. Its translation: CASSSTVWDHSPLHF.

The CDR3 protein is CASSLFRGSDTEAFF. As DNA, the CDR3 is TGTGCCAGCAGTTTATTCAGGGGAAGTGACACTGAAGCTTTCTTT. This chain joins TRBV28 and TRBJ1-1; D perhaps matches TRBD1 (6 bases). Looked up from germline, CDR1 is MDHEN and CDR2 is SYDVKM. This CDR3 is built from 15 residues. The ends were cut back, 1 base at V and 3 bases at J, with 12 bases in the middle. The variable domain in full, completed from reference TRBV28 and TRBJ1-1, reads DVKVTQSSRYLVKRTGEKVFLECVQDMDHENMFWYRQDPGLGLRLIYFSYDVKMKEKGDIPEGYSVSREKKERFSLILESASTNQTSMYLCASSLFRGSDTEAFFGQGTRLTVV.

V and J are TRBV9 and TRBJ2-2; 8 bases align to TRBD2. Trimming removed 4 bases from V and 4 bases from J; junction bases left unmatched: 9. Per the germline V gene, CDR1 is SGDLS and CDR2 is YYNGEE. The CDR3 contains 16 residues. The CDR3 loop is CASSPGSGRFTGELFF. The CDR3 DNA reads as TGTGCCAGCAGCCCCGGCAGCGGGAGATTCACCGGGGAGCTGTTTTTT. Drawing the rest from reference TRBV9 and TRBJ2-2, the complete variable domain is DSGVTQTPKHLITATGQRVTLRCSPRSGDLSVYWYQQSLDQGLQFLIQYYNGEERAKGNILERFSAQQFPDLHSELNLSSLELGDSALYFCASSPGSGRFTGELFFGEGSRLTVL.

V gene TRBV3-1 (or the pseudogene TRBV3-2) combines with J gene TRBJ1-6; D may be TRBD1 (6 bases). The CDR3 is 18 amino acids. The germline V and J ends were trimmed by 3 bases and 0 bases, with 15 bases remaining between them. Looked up from germline, CDR1 is LGHDT and CDR2 is YNNKEL (reference sequence). This CDR3 is CASSQVTGTSSYNSPLHF. CDR3 DNA: TGTGCCAGCAGCCAGGTGACAGGCACGAGCTCCTATAATTCACCCCTCCACTTT.